This T cell receptor (beta chain) was recovered during a study of naive and memory T cell subsets. Ligated cDNA underwent four rounds of PCR with nested alpha and beta constant region primers and SP2. Blood and skin TCR RNA was reverse transcribed with alpha and beta constant primers. From the 5' RACE reads, TCRdb called clonotypes with MiXCR, one entry per CDR3 protein. The sample lists roughly 56,000 distinct CDR3 sequences, 7.2% occurring once. An oligonucleotide containing a UMI was ligated to the 3' end of TCR cDNA. Input was roughly 1 to 1000 ng of DNase-treated total RNA without cell sorting. Trimming took 4 bases from V and 3 from J, leaving 14 bases between them. The CDR3 length is 14 residues. Germline V gene lookup returns CDR1 SGHRS and CDR2 YFSETQ. This clonotype turned up a few times.

This sequence joins TRBV5-1 and TRBJ2-7; D is perhaps TRBD1 (7 bases). This TCR derives from a male donor in good health. CDR3 loop: CASSLGGQYYEQYF. The CDR3 nucleotides are TGCGCCAGCAGCCTGGGGGGACAGTACTACGAGCAGTACTTC.